This TCR beta chain appears in the sequencing data of a study of cytotoxic CD8 clonotypes in ibrutinib-treated CLL (TCRdb year 2021). For the study in its entirety: In this cohort, 15 patients were treatment-naive and more than 9 were relapsed/refractory, while some 18 had unmutated IGHV. Responses were partial in around 25 patients and complete in 2; after median around 65 months follow-up, some 15 stayed in remission and 12 progressed. The response samples were drawn at a median of 12 months into treatment, with a range of about 6 to 36 months. On average, each sample yielded about 260,000 productive templates and around 98,000 productive rearrangements. Longitudinal samples were available for about 30% of the roughly 86 trial participants. Cryopreserved peripheral blood mononuclear cells were obtained before treatment, at response, and at either sustained remission or disease progression. Patients were still on ibrutinib when every remission and progressive disease sample was collected.

General conclusions and limits of the study: An increase in clonality was observed at ibrutinib response, with clonality remaining stable during sustained remission and falling back toward baseline at progression. Public clonotypes were rare and either shrank or stayed stable during treatment, and the rise in clonality at ibrutinib response reflected expansion of private clonotypes. Baseline clonality exceeded that of age-matched healthy donors and correlated strongly with circulating CD8+ T-cell counts. Sampling times were not matched between patients in sustained remission and patients whose disease was progressing, and lymph node repertoires were not examined.

As concerns this clone: No cognate antigen has been identified for it. Base qualities were left out, and no much larger clone turns up one base away.

Inclusive of the bounding cysteine and phenylalanine, the CDR3 is 15 residues long. The DNA shown is the 45-base CDR3, in frame from base 1. As encoded in the germline V gene, CDR1 is SGHRS while CDR2 is YFSETQ. V is clipped by 0 bases and J by 4 bases, and the sequence between their germline boundaries is 10 bases long. In light of the paper, this sample's time point label describes: roughly 2 years on ibrutinib. For TCR beta library preparation, around 2.2 micrograms of genomic DNA was extracted from cryopreserved PBMCs. Longitudinal blood samples from CLL patients on ibrutinib monotherapy were analyzed using high-throughput TCR beta sequencing. Patients were enrolled in a phase 2 open-label single-center ibrutinib monotherapy trial. The goal of deep resolution MiSeq sequencing was a depth between 1 in 1 million and 1 in 200,000 T cells, and coverage averaged 10x per clonotype. TCR beta libraries were generated with the immunoSEQ hsTCRB Kit. Per the source publication's procedure: The data were analyzed with ImmunoSEQ Analyzer and ImmunoSEQ Data Assistant, and V, D and J gene assignments followed IMGT definitions. Clonality, which ranges from 0 to 1, was calculated as one minus the normalized Shannon entropy of productive rearrangement frequencies. Only overrepresented clonotypes making up at least 0.05% of the repertoire of each patient were included in the public clonotype analysis. Repertoires from thirteen age-matched healthy donors in immuneACCESS were used as clonality controls. The clones in this table, taken by TCRdb from immuneACCESS, are in-frame only. Not every clone is retained; where verified, under half of the shortfall comes from an unresolved V gene, and the cause of the rest is unknown. V, J and clone size were drawn from that table, and D and trimming were deduced from the DNA. Recorded for this sample are some 120,000 clones; approximately 58% of them occurred a single time. The top ten clonotypes cover 30% to 45% of the sample.

The origin of this receptor is a human donor with chronic lymphocytic leukemia. The sample in question was PBMCs, obtained after 24 months of ibrutinib treatment. The sequence joins TRBV5-1 to TRBJ2-2; confidence is insufficient to name the D gene. The bases read TGCGCCAGCAGCTTGGCTGGGTTGGGCACCGGGGAGCTGTTTTTT. Its protein reads: CASSLAGLGTGELFF.